The subject of this entry is one T cell receptor beta chain. These data belong to a study of blood T cell repertoires in COVID-19. On the study more broadly: From the United States, Italy and Spain came samples of acute and convalescent COVID-19.

As processed by the authors: Cell counts per sample came from amplifying reference gene primers. Only in-frame clones appear in the TCRdb table, and some are missing; sequencing was by immunoSEQ multiplex PCR. V, J and clone size reflect that table, while D and trimming were determined from the DNA. The top ten clones hold 2% to 3% of a sample with more than 95,000 clones, approximately 80% of them seen once. Germline lookup yields CDR1 SGHTA and CDR2 FQGNSA. The junction had 15 bases not matched to a gene; V was cut back by 5 bases and J by 2 bases. This CDR3 spans 18 amino acids. The chain is built from TRBV7-2 and TRBJ2-1; 7 bases are a match to TRBD2. The clonotype originates from a man aged 50-59 years with acute or convalescent COVID-19. Sequencing was done on a sample of peripheral blood. CDR3 sequence (DNA): TGTGCCAGCAGCCCCATTTCCGTCACCAGCGGGACCTACAATGAGCAGTTCTTC. Protein: CASSPISVTSGTYNEQFF.